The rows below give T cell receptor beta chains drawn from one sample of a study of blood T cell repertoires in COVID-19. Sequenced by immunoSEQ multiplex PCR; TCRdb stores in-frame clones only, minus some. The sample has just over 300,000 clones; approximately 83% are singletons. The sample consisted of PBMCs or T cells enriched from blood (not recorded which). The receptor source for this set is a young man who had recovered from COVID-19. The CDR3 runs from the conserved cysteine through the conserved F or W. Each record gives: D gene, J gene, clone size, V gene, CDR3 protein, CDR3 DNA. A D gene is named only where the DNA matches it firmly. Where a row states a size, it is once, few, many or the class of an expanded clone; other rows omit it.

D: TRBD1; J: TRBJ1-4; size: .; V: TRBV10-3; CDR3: CAIGTGKNEKLFF; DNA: TGTGCCATTGGGACAGGGAAGAATGAAAAACTGTTTTTT
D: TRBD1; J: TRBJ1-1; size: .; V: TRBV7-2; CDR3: CASSPRQGAAAEAFF; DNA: TGTGCCAGCAGCCCACGACAGGGGGCGGCCGCTGAAGCTTTCTTT
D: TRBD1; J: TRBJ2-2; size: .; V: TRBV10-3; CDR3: CAIRPGQGVAGELFF; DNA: TGTGCCATCAGACCGGGACAGGGTGTTGCCGGGGAGCTGTTTTTT
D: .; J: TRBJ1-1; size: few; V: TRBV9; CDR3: CASSVEAGTEAFF; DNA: TGTGCCAGCAGCGTAGAGGCGGGAACTGAAGCTTTCTTT
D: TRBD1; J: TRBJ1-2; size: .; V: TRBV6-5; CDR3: CASRAGTGGHGYTF; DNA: TGTGCCAGCAGGGCCGGGACAGGGGGACATGGCTACACCTTC
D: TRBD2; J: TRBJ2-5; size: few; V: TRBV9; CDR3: CASSVRTSGGSCLGTQYF; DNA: TGTGCCAGCAGCGTAAGGACTAGCGGGGGTTCTTGTTTGGGGACCCAGTACTTC
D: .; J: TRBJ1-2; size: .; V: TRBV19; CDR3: CASRTTGDHTYGYTF; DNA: TGTGCCAGTAGGACCACAGGAGACCACACCTATGGCTACACCTTC
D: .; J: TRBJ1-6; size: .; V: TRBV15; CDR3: CATSRQGGNSPLHF; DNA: TGTGCCACCAGCAGACAGGGCGGAAATTCACCCCTCCACTTT
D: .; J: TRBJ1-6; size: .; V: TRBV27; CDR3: CASSFMKAGAGGSPLHF; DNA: TGTGCCAGCAGTTTCATGAAAGCGGGTGCGGGGGGTTCACCCCTCCACTTT
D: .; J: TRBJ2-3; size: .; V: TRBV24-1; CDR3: CATSGLNTDTQYF; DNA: TGTGCCACGTCGGGACTGAACACAGATACGCAGTATTTT
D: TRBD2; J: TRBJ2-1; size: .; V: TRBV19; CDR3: CASVERGLPYNEQFF; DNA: TGTGCCAGTGTGGAGCGGGGGTTACCCTACAATGAGCAGTTCTTC
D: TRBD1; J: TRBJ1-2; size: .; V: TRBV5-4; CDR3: CASSPRTGSMWGGYTF; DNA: TGTGCCAGCAGCCCGAGGACAGGGAGCATGTGGGGTGGCTACACCTTC
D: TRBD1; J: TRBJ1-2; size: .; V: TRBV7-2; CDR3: CASSRAGTGGADGYTF; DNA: TGTGCCAGCAGCCGCGCCGGGACAGGGGGCGCAGATGGCTACACCTTC
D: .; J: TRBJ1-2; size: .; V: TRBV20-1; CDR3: CSASYGVGQIYGYTF; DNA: TGCAGTGCCAGTTACGGTGTCGGACAGATCTATGGCTACACCTTC
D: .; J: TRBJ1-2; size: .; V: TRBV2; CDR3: CASRPGLVGYGYTF; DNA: TGTGCCAGCCGTCCGGGACTAGTGGGCTATGGCTACACCTTC
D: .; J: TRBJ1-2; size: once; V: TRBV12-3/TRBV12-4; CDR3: CASSSGGYYGYTF; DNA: TGTGCCAGCAGCTCTGGGGGCTACTATGGCTACACCTTC
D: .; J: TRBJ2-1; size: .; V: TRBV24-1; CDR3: CATSDFRGAHGHEQFF; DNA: TGTGCCACCAGTGATTTTCGGGGGGCGCATGGCCATGAGCAGTTCTTC